This record concerns one T cell receptor beta chain sequence. The antigen remains unidentified. The sample holds other DNA sequences that translate to the same CDR3. This record comes from a study of shared clonotypes between healthy human individuals. Study-level background: Per donor, three plates held CD4 naive cells, three held CD4 memory, two held CD8 naive and one held CD8 memory.

General study points: With a handful of donors compared, roughly 4.9% of naive CD4 clonotypes were shared.

The V end was cut by 3 bases, the J end by 3 bases, with 9 bases between. This CDR3 has 13 residues. CDR1 is SGHRS, CDR2 YFSETQ, per germline. Each cell subset's genomic DNA was divided evenly among several immunoSEQ plates. Per the original data handling: ImmunoSEQ only sent back junction sequences with no quality scores, so filtering was done differently. The assay was immunoSEQ multiplex PCR, and TCRdb's table has in-frame clones only and misses some. That table gives V, J and clone size, and the DNA gave D and trimming. The table has more than 1,200,000 clones, about 98.5% seen once; the top ten hold 0.3% to 0.45%.

This TCR was sampled from a man aged 25 to 40 in good health. Sequencing was carried out using naive CD4+ T cells sorted from blood. Indicated subset: CD45RA+ positively selected. The V and J genes are TRBV5-1 and TRBJ2-5; TRBD1 might be the D (6 bases). This CDR3 reads CASSWTVEETQYF. The CDR3 DNA reads as TGCGCCAGCAGCTGGACAGTGGAAGAGACCCAGTACTTC.